Below are 5 T cell receptor beta chains sequenced from a single sample in a study of tumor and adjacent non-tumor tissue in lung cancer. This sample's RNA came from whole unsorted tissue. The library came from three nested PCR rounds adapted from ARM-PCR protocols. TCRdb processed the multiplex PCR reads anew with MiXCR; each CDR3 protein has one entry. The table has just over 200,000 distinct CDR3 sequences, about 76% seen once. Sequencing was performed on lung tumor tissue. These receptors originate from a man between 60 and 70 years old with non-small cell lung cancer.

In regard to this clonotype: An end of the junction differs from the germline gene, which may be a read error. The gene calls are TRBV6-5 and TRBJ1-4; possibly TRBD1 for D (5 bases). CDR1 and CDR2 from the germline V gene are MNHEY and SVGAGI. This CDR3 is built from 14 residues. CDR3 nucleotide sequence: TGTGCCATCAGTTACGGACATATTAATGAAAAACTGTTTTTT. Encoded protein: CAISYGHINEKLFF.

This clonotype appeared once. An end of the junction does not agree with germline; a read error may underlie this. The chain recombines TRBV20-1 with TRBJ2-1, with TRBD2 matching over 8 bases. The CDR3 totals 15 residues. Germline V gives CDR1 DFQATT, CDR2 SNEGSKA (reference sequence). The CDR3 here is CSAGGFREGINEEFF. CDR3 nucleotides: TGCAGTGCTGGGGGTTTTCGGGAGGGCATCAATGAGGAGTTCTTC.

This clonotype was seen a single time. This clone may be a read error of a much larger clone one base away. The rearrangement joins TRBV6-2 or TRBV6-3 to TRBJ2-1; 10 bases map to TRBD2. This CDR3 is built from 16 residues. The V and J ends lost 4 bases and 6 bases, in that order; junction bases with no gene match: 9. Germline V lookup: CDR1 MNHEY, CDR2 SVGEGT. CDR3 DNA sequence: TGTGCCAGCAGTTTCTCGAGCGGGAGGGCCGGCAATGAGCAGTTCTTC. This codes for CASSFSSGRAGNEQFF.

A note on this clonotype: A junction end diverges from the germline sequence, so it may reflect a read error. The chain is built from TRBV4-1 and TRBJ2-1; possibly TRBD2 for D (5 bases). The germline CDR1 and CDR2 sequences are MGHRA and YSYEKL. There are 16 residues in the CDR3. The DNA of the CDR3 is TGCGCCGGCAGCCAAGAACGGGGAAGCTCCTACAATGAGCAGTTCTTC. This encodes CAGSQERGSSYNEQFF.

About this clonotype itself: A read error is possible here, since a much larger clone lies one base away. The chain couples TRBV12-3 or TRBV12-4 to TRBJ1-2; 10 bases line up with TRBD1. The CDR3 spans 15 residues. For the CDR3, the DNA is TGTGACAGCAGTGGTTGGACAGGGGGATCCGATGGCTACACCTTC. Translating gives CDSSGWTGGSDGYTF.